This is a list of T cell receptor beta chains from one sample in a study of identical twins. MiXCR, applied by TCRdb to the 5' RACE reads, yields one record per CDR3 protein. The table lists hundreds of thousands of distinct CDR3 sequences, more than 6.5% of them singletons. Separately, the same data were catalogued under a study of yellow fever vaccine responses in identical twins.

The sequenced sample was memory (CD45RO+) T cells sorted from blood. These receptors all stem from a woman aged 18-35 years in good health. CDR3s include the opening cysteine and the closing phenylalanine or tryptophan. D genes are given only for firm matches. Rows give clone size only sometimes, using once, few, many, or a class for an expanded clone.

>-|TRBV10-3|TRBJ2-3|-
CAISESQRGTDTQYF
TGTGCCATCAGTGAGTCGCAGCGGGGCACAGATACGCAGTATTTT
>few|TRBV28|TRBJ1-1|-
CASSEAPPTEAFF
TGTGCCAGCAGTGAAGCCCCTCCCACTGAAGCTTTCTTT
>-|TRBV15|TRBJ2-1|-
CATSRGRVGRNEQFF
TGTGCCACCAGCAGAGGCAGGGTGGGGAGGAATGAGCAGTTCTTC
>-|TRBV20-1|TRBJ1-5|-
CSATGTANQPQHF
TGCAGTGCTACCGGGACGGCAAATCAGCCCCAGCATTTT
>few|TRBV11-2|TRBJ2-3|-
CASSGRDVSTDTQYF
TGTGCCAGCAGCGGTCGGGACGTTAGCACAGATACGCAGTATTTT
>-|TRBV2|TRBJ2-3|TRBD2
CASSQGLVRADTQYF
TGTGCCAGCAGCCAAGGACTAGTTCGCGCAGATACGCAGTATTTT
>-|TRBV7-8|TRBJ1-6|-
CARSPRLVSGNSPLHF
TGTGCCAGGAGCCCCCGGCTCGTAAGCGGGAATTCACCCCTCCACTTT
>few|TRBV7-9|TRBJ1-2|TRBD1
CASSPPRDRGHGYTF
TGTGCCAGCAGCCCGCCACGGGACAGGGGGCATGGCTACACCTTC
>many|TRBV12-3/TRBV12-4|TRBJ2-1|-
CASSPRSASYNEQFF
TGTGCCAGCAGTCCCCGGAGTGCCTCCTACAATGAGCAGTTCTTC
>few|TRBV6-2/TRBV6-3|TRBJ2-1|-
CASSRTSGRQANNEQFF
TGTGCCAGCAGCAGAACTTCAGGCCGACAAGCCAACAATGAGCAGTTCTTC
>-|TRBV13|TRBJ2-1|TRBD2
CASSPQTSGGYNEQFF
TGTGCCAGCAGCCCTCAGACTAGCGGGGGTTACAATGAGCAGTTCTTC
>-|TRBV4-2|TRBJ2-1|-
CASSTRDSHEQFF
TGTGCCAGCAGTACTAGGGACTCCCATGAGCAGTTCTTC
>-|TRBV6-2/TRBV6-3|TRBJ2-3|-
CASSYRQATDTQYF
TGTGCCAGCAGTTACCGGCAGGCGACAGATACGCAGTATTTT
>-|TRBV20-1|TRBJ2-1|TRBD2
CSASSGGVDIELFF
TGCAGTGCTTCTAGCGGGGGGGTTGATATTGAGCTGTTCTTC
>few|TRBV2|TRBJ1-2|-
CASSEDPIGYTF
TGTGCCAGCAGTGAAGACCCCATTGGCTACACCTTC
>many|TRBV7-7|TRBJ2-1|TRBD2
CASSPGTSSTSSYNEQFF
TGTGCCAGCAGTCCCGGGACTAGCAGTACGAGCTCCTACAATGAGCAGTTCTTC
>many|TRBV24-1|TRBJ1-5|-
CATSGFGSNQPQHF
TGTGCCACCAGTGGTTTCGGTAGCAATCAGCCCCAGCATTTT
>-|TRBV9|TRBJ2-3|TRBD1
CASSATGGPTDTQYF
TGTGCCAGCAGCGCGACAGGGGGTCCGACAGATACGCAGTATTTT
>few|TRBV19|TRBJ1-1|TRBD1
CASSNRGSNTEAFF
TGTGCCAGTAGCAACAGGGGGTCGAACACTGAAGCTTTCTTT
>-|TRBV12-5|TRBJ2-7|-
CASGYAPSALPYEQYF
TGTGCTAGTGGTTACGCGCCTAGCGCACTACCCTACGAGCAGTACTTC
>few|TRBV27|TRBJ1-6|TRBD1
CASSRAGGNSPLHF
TGTGCCAGCAGTCGGGCAGGGGGTAATTCACCCCTCCACTTT
>many|TRBV6-2/TRBV6-3|TRBJ2-3|TRBD2
CASSRGPGLAGDGDRTDTQYF
TGTGCCAGCAGCCGAGGGCCCGGACTAGCGGGAGATGGGGACCGCACAGATACGCAGTATTTT
>few|TRBV15|TRBJ2-6|TRBD2
CATSSPRSGNTGANVLTF
TGTGCCACCAGCTCACCAAGGAGCGGGAATACTGGGGCCAACGTCCTGACTTTC
>many|TRBV20-1|TRBJ1-1|-
CSARDGRSTEAFF
TGCAGTGCTAGAGATGGCCGATCCACTGAAGCTTTCTTT
>many|TRBV12-3/TRBV12-4|TRBJ2-5|TRBD1
CASSWTGGQETQYF
TGTGCCAGCAGTTGGACAGGGGGTCAAGAGACCCAGTACTTC
>-|TRBV28|TRBJ1-2|-
CASSSDGSYGYTF
TGTGCCAGCAGTTCGGACGGATCCTATGGCTACACCTTC
>-|TRBV20-1|TRBJ1-6|-
CSARSGYTNSPLHF
TGCAGTGCTAGATCTGGGTATACTAATTCACCCCTCCACTTT
>few|TRBV7-2|TRBJ2-5|TRBD2
CASSLVGGLAAQETQYF
TGTGCCAGCAGCTTAGTAGGAGGACTAGCGGCACAAGAGACCCAGTACTTC
>many|TRBV28|TRBJ2-3|TRBD1
CASSWTGRFPDTQYF
TGTGCCAGCAGTTGGACAGGGAGGTTTCCAGATACGCAGTATTTT
>few|TRBV7-2|TRBJ2-7|-
CASSFSGTEQYF
TGTGCCAGCAGCTTCTCCGGAACCGAGCAGTACTTC
>few|TRBV6-2/TRBV6-3|TRBJ1-5|TRBD1
CASSWTGSNQPQHF
TGTGCCAGCAGTTGGACAGGTAGCAATCAGCCCCAGCATTTT
>many|TRBV28|TRBJ1-5|-
CASSLWDSSNQPQHF
TGTGCCAGCAGTTTATGGGACAGTAGCAATCAGCCCCAGCATTTT
>few|TRBV10-2|TRBJ1-2|-
CASSESQLAYGYTF
TGCGCCAGCAGTGAGTCCCAGCTAGCCTATGGCTACACCTTC
>many|TRBV5-1|TRBJ2-1|-
CASSQIDFRGGNEQFF
TGCGCCAGCAGCCAGATCGACTTTAGGGGGGGCAATGAGCAGTTCTTC
>-|TRBV5-5|TRBJ2-5|-
CASMTGPQETQYF
TGTGCCAGTATGACAGGCCCCCAAGAGACCCAGTACTTC
>many|TRBV12-3/TRBV12-4|TRBJ2-1|-
CASSGSYNEQFF
TGTGCCAGCAGCGGGAGCTACAATGAGCAGTTCTTC
>-|TRBV6-1|TRBJ1-1|-
CASRETEIVEAFF
TGTGCCAGCAGGGAAACGGAGATTGTTGAAGCTTTCTTT
>few|TRBV20-1|TRBJ2-4|-
CSAREGSVAKNIQYF
TGCAGTGCTAGAGAGGGGTCGGTAGCCAAAAACATTCAGTACTTC
>-|TRBV10-1|TRBJ2-1|-
CASSESSIGRGEQFF
TGCGCCAGCAGTGAGTCGAGCATCGGACGCGGTGAGCAGTTCTTC
>-|TRBV19|TRBJ2-7|TRBD2
CASSITSGSSYEQYF
TGTGCCAGTAGTATAACTAGCGGGAGCTCCTACGAGCAGTACTTC
>few|TRBV6-1|TRBJ2-7|-
CASSWGPGRPYEQYF
TGTGCCAGCAGCTGGGGCCCGGGGCGCCCCTACGAGCAGTACTTC
>many|TRBV12-3/TRBV12-4|TRBJ1-2|-
CAGTGDNSYGYTF
TGTGCCGGAACGGGTGACAACTCCTATGGCTACACCTTC
>few|TRBV12-3/TRBV12-4|TRBJ2-1|TRBD1
CASSLRSNHRGWDEQFF
TGTGCCAGCAGTTTAAGGTCTAACCACAGGGGGTGGGATGAGCAGTTCTTC
>many|TRBV20-1|TRBJ2-1|-
CSARVSGLERYEQFF
TGCAGTGCTAGAGTCTCAGGTCTTGAACGTTATGAGCAGTTCTTC